The 30 T cell receptor beta chains presented below share a single source sample, sequenced in a study of T cell responses to AZD1222 COVID-19 vaccine. Here immunoSEQ multiplex PCR was the method, and the copy in TCRdb shows in-frame clones only, minus some. Altogether about 120,000 clones are present, around 93% being singletons, with the ten largest covering roughly 13%. The sample in question was peripheral blood, obtained on day 0 of AZD1222 vaccination. These receptors originate from an adult in good health.

This chain joins TRBV12-3 or TRBV12-4 and TRBJ1-2, with D perhaps TRBD1 (5 bases). CDR3 size: 12 residues. Between the trimmed V and J ends, which lost 5 bases and 8 bases, there was a span of 12 bases. This chain's CDR3 is CASSDQGIGYTF. CDR3 in DNA: TGTGCCAGCAGTGACCAGGGTATCGGCTACACCTTC.

V gene TRBV28 combines with J gene TRBJ1-2; 8 bases fit TRBD1. J gave up 5 bases and V 1 base, and 12 bases lay outside the gene matches. The V gene's germline CDR1 is MDHEN and CDR2 SYDVKM. CDR3 length equals 17 residues. This chain's CDR3 is CASSLSKARTGRYGYTF. CDR3 coding DNA: TGTGCCAGCAGTTTATCAAAGGCCAGGACAGGGAGATATGGCTACACCTTC.

The gene calls are TRBV4-1 and TRBJ2-5, with 9 nucleotides matching TRBD2. V shed 5 bases and J 4 bases; nucleotides not matched to a gene: 8. The V gene's germline CDR1 is MGHRA and CDR2 YSYEKL. The CDR3 has 15 residues. The CDR3: CASSVAGGQVETQYF. For the CDR3, the DNA is TGCGCCAGCAGCGTTGCGGGGGGGCAGGTAGAGACCCAGTACTTC.

This chain connects TRBV12-5 to TRBJ1-3, with TRBD1 matching over 7 bases. CDR1 is LGHNT and CDR2 is FRNRAP in the germline V gene. V was clipped by 7 bases and J by 4 bases; unmatched bases: 10. This CDR3 contains 15 residues. CDR3 loop: CASAKPRDRGNTIYF. As DNA, the CDR3 is TGTGCTAGTGCCAAGCCCCGGGACAGAGGAAACACCATATATTTT.

The chain combines TRBV7-8 with TRBJ2-3, with 14 bases that match TRBD2. The J segment lost 2 bases and the V segment lost 7 bases, leaving 8 bases of the junction unmatched. This CDR3 spans 17 amino acids. Germline CDR1 reads SGHVS; CDR2 reads FQNEAQ. The CDR3 DNA reads TGTGCCAGCACCAAAACGGGACTAGCGGGAGCCACAGATACGCAGTATTTT. Its translation: CASTKTGLAGATDTQYF.

V usage is TRBV12-3 or TRBV12-4 and J usage is TRBJ1-1; 7 bases are shared with TRBD1. This CDR3 is built from 12 residues. V shed 6 bases, J shed 4 bases, and the junction held 2 bases outside the gene matches. The CDR3 is CASRTGSTEAFF. In DNA, the CDR3 is TGTGCCAGCAGGACAGGGAGCACTGAAGCTTTCTTT.

This chain connects TRBV6-2 or TRBV6-3 to TRBJ2-1, with 9 bases matching TRBD1. Germline-derived CDR1 and CDR2 are MNHEY and SVGEGT. The CDR3 covers 15 residues. J lost 5 bases, V lost 4 bases, and 6 bases had no gene match. CDR3 amino acids: CASSWGTGSDNEQFF. The CDR3 DNA reads TGTGCCAGCAGTTGGGGGACAGGGTCCGACAATGAGCAGTTCTTC.

The chain combines TRBV4-3 with TRBJ2-2; D uncertain. Trimming removed 4 bases at V and 5 bases at J, with 8 bases between. Looked up from germline, CDR1 is LGHNA and CDR2 is YSLEER. The CDR3 extends over 13 amino acids. CDR3 in amino acids: CASSPTETGELFF. CDR3 in DNA: TGCGCCAGCAGCCCGACTGAGACCGGGGAGCTGTTTTTT.

The chain recombines TRBV6-5 with TRBJ1-3, with D maybe TRBD1 (6 bases). The germline V and J ends were trimmed by 2 bases and 1 base, with 9 bases remaining between them. The V gene's germline CDR1 is MNHEY and CDR2 SVGAGI. This CDR3 is built from 15 residues. The CDR3: CASSYVGASGNTIYF. The CDR3 DNA is TGTGCCAGCAGTTACGTGGGGGCATCTGGAAACACCATATATTTT.

V usage is TRBV10-2 and J usage is TRBJ2-3; D tentatively fits TRBD1 or TRBD2 (5 bases each). V was shortened by 8 bases and J by 2 bases, with 23 bases between the two germline ends. Germline V gives CDR1 WSHSY, CDR2 SAAADI. This CDR3 is 17 amino acids long. The DNA of the CDR3 is TGCGCCAGCGCACAGGACTGGAACGCTTTCGACACAGATACGCAGTATTTT. This sequence encodes CASAQDWNAFDTDTQYF.

The chain links TRBV27 to TRBJ1-3; no clear D gene. The V end was cut by 5 bases, the J end by 0 bases, with 14 bases between. This CDR3 is 16 amino acids long. Germline CDR1 reads MNHEY; CDR2 reads SMNVEV (reference sequence). This chain's CDR3 is CASSRTVRSSGNTIYF. In DNA form, the CDR3 reads TGTGCCAGCAGTCGCACAGTCAGGTCCTCTGGAAACACCATATATTTT.

V and J are TRBV27 and TRBJ2-7; a weak D match, TRBD2 (6 bases). The germline V gene encodes CDR1 MNHEY and CDR2 SMNVEV (reference sequence). The V end was cut by 3 bases, the J end by 3 bases, with 6 bases between. The length of the CDR3 is 12 residues. CDR3 protein: CASSFGGYEQYF. CDR3 bases: TGTGCCAGCAGTTTCGGGGGCTACGAGCAGTACTTC.

The chain carries TRBV9 and TRBJ2-3; 10 bases fit TRBD2. The germline V gene has CDR1 SGDLS and CDR2 YYNGEE. This CDR3 contains 19 residues. V gave up 1 base and J gave up 0 bases; unmatched junction bases: 11. This CDR3 is CASSVHPLTSGVSTDTQYF. The CDR3 DNA follows: TGTGCCAGCAGCGTACATCCCCTCACTAGCGGGGTAAGCACAGATACGCAGTATTTT. The full variable domain, with the rest looked up from reference TRBV9 and TRBJ2-3, is DSGVTQTPKHLITATGQRVTLRCSPRSGDLSVYWYQQSLDQGLQFLIQYYNGEERAKGNILERFSAQQFPDLHSELNLSSLELGDSALYFCASSVHPLTSGVSTDTQYFGPGTRLTVL.

The CDR3 here is CASSWGRTTEAFF. Written as DNA, the CDR3 is TGTGCCAGCAGTTGGGGTAGGACCACTGAAGCTTTCTTT. The rearrangement links TRBV6-5 to TRBJ1-1; D unclear. Deletions cut 4 bases from V and 4 bases from J, with 10 bases between. The CDR3 extends over 13 amino acids. CDR1 and CDR2 (germline): MNHEY, SVGAGI.

The chain links TRBV29-1 to TRBJ1-2; TRBD1 matches 11 bases. Looked up from germline, CDR1 is SQVTM and CDR2 is ANQGSEA. V was clipped by 7 bases and J by 7 bases; unmatched bases: 5. This CDR3 contains 12 residues. The CDR3 DNA reads TGCAGCGCCAGGGACAGGGGGTTTGGCTACACCTTC. Translated, it gives CSARDRGFGYTF.

V is TRBV4-1 and J is TRBJ2-3; 8 positions match TRBD2. J was trimmed by 0 bases and V by 1 base; bases with no gene match: 12. Germline CDR1 MGHRA, CDR2 YSYEKL. There are 19 residues in the CDR3. For the CDR3, the DNA is TGCGCCAGCAGCCAAGGGCGGGGTAGCGGGGCGGCTAGCACAGATACGCAGTATTTT. The encoded protein is CASSQGRGSGAASTDTQYF.

This chain joins TRBV2 and TRBJ1-2; D possibly corresponds to TRBD1 (5 bases). Deletions cut 4 bases from V and 3 bases from J, with 6 bases between. CDR1 SNHLY and CDR2 FYNNEI come from the germline V gene. CDR3 length: 12 amino acids. CDR3 nucleotides: TGTGCCAGCAGTGGGGACTACTATGGCTACACCTTC. It specifies CASSGDYYGYTF.

The J gene is TRBJ2-7, the V gene TRBV9; 16 bases fit TRBD2. V was pared by 3 bases and J by 5 bases, with 8 bases of the junction left unmatched. Germline assignment: CDR1 SGDLS and CDR2 YYNGEE. There are 17 residues in the CDR3. The CDR3 here is CASSATGTSGGDHEQYF. The CDR3 bases are TGTGCCAGCAGCGCTACCGGGACTAGCGGGGGGGATCACGAGCAGTACTTC.

The rearrangement links TRBV5-4 to TRBJ2-1; 8 bases match TRBD1. The CDR3 length is 16 residues. The V gene's germline CDR1 is SGHNT and CDR2 YYREEE (reference sequence). The V segment lost 0 bases and the J segment 3 bases; nucleotides outside the gene matches: 5. The CDR3 region has the DNA TGTGCCAGCAGCTTGGGACAGGGGATCGGCTACAATGAGCAGTTCTTC. Protein sequence: CASSLGQGIGYNEQFF.

For the CDR3, the DNA is TGTGCCAGCGGGGGGGCTAGCGGAGGAGGGGATACGCAGTATTTT. Translation gives CASGGASGGGDTQYF. The chain couples TRBV9 to TRBJ2-3, with D maybe TRBD2 (7 bases). Trimming pared 7 bases from V and 6 bases from J, leaving 21 bases between. Per the germline V gene, CDR1 is SGDLS and CDR2 is YYNGEE. The CDR3 consists of 15 residues.

V usage is TRBV7-8 and J usage is TRBJ2-2; 8 bases fit TRBD1. This CDR3 is built from 15 residues. V was pared by 5 bases and J by 5 bases, with 7 bases of the junction left unmatched. CDR1 SGHVS and CDR2 FQNEAQ come from the germline V gene. Written as DNA, the CDR3 is TGTGCCAGCAGCAGTCAGGGGGCCGGGACCGGGGAGCTGTTTTTT. Its protein is CASSSQGAGTGELFF.

This clone has only one observation. This sequence joins TRBV4-1 and TRBJ1-1; 9 positions agree with TRBD1. The CDR3 consists of 17 residues. Losses at the gene ends were 2 bases for V and 2 bases for J; bases not matched to a gene: 9. Germline CDR1 is MGHRA and CDR2 is YSYEKL. CDR3 region: CASSQPDRGGTNTEAFF. The CDR3 coding sequence is TGCGCCAGCAGCCAACCGGACAGGGGAGGGACAAACACTGAAGCTTTCTTT.

The V call is TRBV20-1, the J call TRBJ2-7; D remains unclear. Germline values: CDR1 DFQATT, CDR2 SNEGSKA (reference sequence). Trimming removed 5 bases at V and 9 bases at J, with 14 bases between. This CDR3 has 11 residues. CDR3 in DNA: TGCAGTGCTCCCGGCACGGGTCGGCAGTACTTC. This gives the protein CSAPGTGRQYF.

CDR3: CATSDWGRTSTDTQYF. CDR3 in DNA: TGTGCCACCAGTGATTGGGGACGGACTAGCACAGATACGCAGTATTTT. V is TRBV24-1 and J is TRBJ2-3; possibly TRBD1 or TRBD2 for D (5 bases each). The CDR3 has 16 residues. Germline V gene data show CDR1 as KGHDR and CDR2 as SFDVKD. V was trimmed by 2 bases and J by 0 bases, leaving 11 bases between them.

The J gene is TRBJ2-1, the V gene TRBV30; 7 nucleotides agree with TRBD2. CDR1 is GTSNPN, CDR2 SVGIG, per germline (reference sequence). The CDR3 loop spans 14 amino acids. The ends lost 0 bases at V and 4 bases at J; junction bases unmatched: 3. The CDR3 DNA reads TGTGCCTGGAGTGTCGGGGGGATATACAATGAGCAGTTCTTC. Translation: CAWSVGGIYNEQFF. Combining the CDR3 with reference TRBV30 and TRBJ2-1 gives the whole variable domain SQTIHQWPATLVQPVGSPLSLECTVEGTSNPNLYWYRQAAGRGLQLLFYSVGIGQISSEVPQNLSASRPQDRQFILSSKKLLLSDSGFYLCAWSVGGIYNEQFFGPGTRLTVL.

The chain links TRBV2 to TRBJ1-6, with D unresolved. CDR1 is SNHLY, CDR2 FYNNEI, per germline. V was clipped by 7 bases and J by 5 bases, with 9 bases between them. The CDR3 covers 13 residues. CDR3 nucleotide sequence: TGTGCCAGCAAATCCCAGGATAATTCACCCCTCCACTTT. Its translation is CASKSQDNSPLHF.

V gene TRBV5-1 combines with J gene TRBJ1-2, with D possibly matching TRBD1 (5 bases). Germline V gene data show CDR1 as SGHRS and CDR2 as YFSETQ. V lost 4 bases and J lost 3, with 16 bases in between. The CDR3 covers 15 residues. CDR3 sequence: CASSPGTVVYYGYTF. The CDR3 bases are TGCGCCAGCAGCCCCGGGACCGTAGTTTACTATGGCTACACCTTC. The complete variable domain, with remaining parts taken from reference TRBV5-1 and TRBJ1-2, reads KAGVTQTPRYLIKTRGQQVTLSCSPISGHRSVSWYQQTPGQGLQFLFEYFSETQRNKGNFPGRFSGRQFSNSRSEMNVSTLELGDSALYLCASSPGTVVYYGYTFGSGTRLTVV.

The chain combines TRBV21-1 with TRBJ1-5. TRBV21-1 is a pseudogene locus. The CDR3 consists of 16 residues. The CDR3 nucleotides are TGTGCCAGCAGCAAAGGGGGGTTCTATAGCAATCAGCCCCAGCATTTT. Translation gives CASSKGGFYSNQPQHF.

V is TRBV28 and J is TRBJ2-1; 9 nucleotides line up with TRBD2. This CDR3 contains 13 residues. Losses at the gene ends were 3 bases for V and 13 bases for J; bases not matched to a gene: 7. Germline loops: CDR1 MDHEN, CDR2 SYDVKM. DNA for the CDR3: TGTGCCAGCAGTTTTCCCGAGCGGGAGGATCAGTTCTTC. Protein sequence: CASSFPEREDQFF.

The gene calls are TRBV6-4 and TRBJ2-1, with 9 bases matching TRBD2. This CDR3 has 16 amino acids. Germline V gives CDR1 MRHNA, CDR2 SNTAGT. The ends lost 0 bases at V and 7 bases at J; junction bases unmatched: 7. The CDR3 protein is CASSDSGLAGRNEQFF. CDR3 coding DNA: TGTGCCAGCAGTGACTCGGGGCTAGCGGGACGGAATGAGCAGTTCTTC.